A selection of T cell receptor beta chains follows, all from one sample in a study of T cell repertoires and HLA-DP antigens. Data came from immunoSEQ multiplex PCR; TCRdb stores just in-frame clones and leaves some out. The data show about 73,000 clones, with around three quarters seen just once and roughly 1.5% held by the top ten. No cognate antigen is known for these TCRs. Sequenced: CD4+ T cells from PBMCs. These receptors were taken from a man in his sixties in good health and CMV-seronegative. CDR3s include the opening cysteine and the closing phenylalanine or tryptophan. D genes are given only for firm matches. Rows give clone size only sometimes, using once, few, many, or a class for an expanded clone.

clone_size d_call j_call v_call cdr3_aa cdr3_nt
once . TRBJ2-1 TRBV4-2 CASSQGGIFNEQFF TGTGCCAGCAGCCAAGGAGGGATCTTCAATGAGCAGTTCTTC
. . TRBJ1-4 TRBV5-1 CASSLEPAGEKLFF TGCGCCAGCAGCTTGGAGCCCGCAGGGGAAAAACTGTTTTTT
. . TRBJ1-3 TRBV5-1 CASTIGGSGNTIYF TGCGCCAGTACCATAGGGGGATCTGGAAACACCATATATTTT
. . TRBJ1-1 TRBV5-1 CASNLGTQTLEAFF TGCGCCAGCAACTTGGGGACTCAGACCCTCGAAGCTTTCTTT
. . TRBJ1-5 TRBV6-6 CASSLQEINQPQHF TGTGCCAGCAGTCTACAGGAAATCAATCAGCCCCAGCATTTT
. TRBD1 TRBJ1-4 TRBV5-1 CASSLEGAREKLFF TGCGCCAGCAGCTTGGAGGGGGCAAGAGAAAAACTGTTTTTT
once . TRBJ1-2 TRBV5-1 CASRSWTQLYGYTF TGCGCCAGCAGGTCATGGACACAACTCTATGGCTACACCTTC
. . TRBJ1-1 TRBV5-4 CASSLATGNTEAFF TGTGCCAGCAGCTTGGCAACAGGTAACACTGAAGCTTTCTTT
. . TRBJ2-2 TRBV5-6 CASSTARNTGELFF TGTGCCAGCAGCACGGCCAGGAACACCGGGGAGCTGTTTTTT
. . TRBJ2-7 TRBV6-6 CASSYRPDSYEQYF TGTGCCAGCAGTTACCGCCCAGACTCCTACGAGCAGTACTTC
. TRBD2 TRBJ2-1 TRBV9 CASSATGGNNEQFF TGTGCCAGCAGCGCTACCGGGGGGAACAATGAGCAGTTCTTC
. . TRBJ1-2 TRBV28 CASSLVGYDYGYTF TGTGCCAGCAGCCTCGTGGGTTATGACTATGGCTACACCTTC
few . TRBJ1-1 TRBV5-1 CASSFTPGLLNTEAFF TGCGCCAGCAGCTTTACCCCGGGACTGCTGAACACTGAAGCTTTCTTT
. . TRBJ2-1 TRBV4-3 CASSQEIVLSQFF TGCGCCAGCAGCCAAGAAATAGTCCTGTCGCAGTTCTTC
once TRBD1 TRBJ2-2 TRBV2 CASSEARQGAGGELFF TGTGCCAGCAGTGAAGCCCGACAGGGGGCTGGCGGGGAGCTGTTTTTT
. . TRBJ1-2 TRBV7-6 CASSARPGSYGYTF TGTGCCAGCAGCGCCCGCCCGGGGAGCTATGGCTACACCTTC
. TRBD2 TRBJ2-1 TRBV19 CASSYRASGRALNEQFF TGTGCCAGTTCTTATCGGGCTAGCGGGAGGGCTCTGAATGAGCAGTTCTTC
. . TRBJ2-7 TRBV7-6 CASSPSRDSPYEQYF TGTGCCAGCAGCCCCTCCCGGGACTCACCCTACGAGCAGTACTTC
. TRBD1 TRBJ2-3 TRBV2 CASGTGSTDTQYF TGTGCCAGCGGGACAGGCTCCACAGATACGCAGTATTTT
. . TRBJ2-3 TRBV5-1 CASSRVLGTDTQYF TGCGCCAGCAGCCGGGTGTTAGGCACAGATACGCAGTATTTT
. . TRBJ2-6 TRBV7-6 CASSSGGAGANVLTF TGTGCCAGCAGTTCCGGAGGGGCTGGGGCCAACGTCCTGACTTTC
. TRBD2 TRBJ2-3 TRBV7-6 CASSLRGSGGRTDTQYF TGTGCCAGCAGCTTAAGGGGCTCGGGAGGGCGCACAGATACGCAGTATTTT
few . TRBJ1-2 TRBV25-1 CASSAVTVNYGYTF TGTGCCAGCAGTGCAGTAACAGTTAACTATGGCTACACCTTC
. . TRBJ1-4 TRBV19 CASRGGNEKLFF TGTGCCAGTAGGGGAGGGAATGAAAAACTGTTTTTT
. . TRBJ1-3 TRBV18 CASSAGVLSGNTIYF TGTGCCAGCTCAGCAGGGGTCCTCTCTGGAAACACCATATATTTT
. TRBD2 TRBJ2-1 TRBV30 CAWSVFRLAGGPYNEQFF TGTGCCTGGAGTGTATTTAGGCTAGCGGGAGGCCCCTACAATGAGCAGTTCTTC
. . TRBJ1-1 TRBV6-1 CASNPSGGHNEAFF TGTGCCAGCAACCCCTCGGGGGGGCACAATGAAGCTTTCTTT
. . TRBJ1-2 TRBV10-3 CAISPIGGQGTYGYTF TGTGCCATCAGTCCCATCGGCGGGCAGGGGACATATGGCTACACCTTC
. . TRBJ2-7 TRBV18 CASSPPFRVQYEQYF TGTGCCAGCTCACCACCTTTCCGGGTGCAATACGAGCAGTACTTC
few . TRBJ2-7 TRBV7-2 CASKPGAGKYEQYF TGTGCCAGTAAACCTGGCGCAGGGAAATACGAGCAGTACTTC
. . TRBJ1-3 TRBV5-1 CASSLGGRDSGNTIYF TGCGCCAGCAGCCTGGGGGGAAGGGACTCTGGAAACACCATATATTTT
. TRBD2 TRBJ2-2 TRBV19 CASSTQRDPRGWLAGANTGELFF TGTGCCAGTAGTACCCAAAGAGATCCCCGCGGCTGGCTAGCGGGGGCGAACACCGGGGAGCTGTTTTTT
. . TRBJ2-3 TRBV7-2 CASSLDARVTDTQYF TGTGCCAGCAGCTTAGACGCCCGGGTCACAGATACGCAGTATTTT
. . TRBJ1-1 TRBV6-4 CASSGVGGEAFF TGTGCCAGCAGTGGAGTGGGCGGTGAAGCTTTCTTT
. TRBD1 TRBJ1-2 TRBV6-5 CASSQGQTPYGYTF TGTGCCAGCAGCCAGGGACAGACACCCTATGGCTACACCTTC
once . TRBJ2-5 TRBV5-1 CASSLAQEETQYF TGCGCCAGCAGCTTGGCCCAAGAAGAGACCCAGTACTTC
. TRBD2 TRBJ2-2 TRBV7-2 CASSRSGRDTGELFF TGTGCCAGCAGCCGTAGCGGGAGGGACACCGGGGAGCTGTTTTTT
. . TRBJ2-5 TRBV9 CASSAHERETQYF TGTGCCAGCAGCGCCCATGAAAGGGAGACCCAGTACTTC
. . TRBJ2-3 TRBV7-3 CASSSFGTSTDTQYF TGTGCCAGCAGCTCCTTCGGGACTAGCACAGATACGCAGTATTTT
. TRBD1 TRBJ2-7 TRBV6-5 CASGKPGTVSYEQYF TGTGCCAGCGGAAAGCCCGGGACAGTTTCCTACGAGCAGTACTTC
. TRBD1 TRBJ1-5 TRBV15 CATSNPLTGPNTYSNQPQHF TGTGCCACCAGCAACCCCTTGACAGGGCCTAATACGTATAGCAATCAGCCCCAGCATTTT
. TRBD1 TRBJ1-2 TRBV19 CASSKPGTGAAYGYTF TGTGCCAGTAGTAAACCCGGGACAGGGGCCGCCTATGGCTACACCTTC